The 2 T cell receptor beta chains below come from one sample, sequenced in a study of shared clonotypes between healthy human individuals. Some clones are missing from TCRdb's copy, which holds only in-frame ones; the method was immunoSEQ multiplex PCR. The sample records roughly 2,000,000 clones, just under 95% being singletons. The naive CD8 subset, CD45RO-negative cells positively selected for CCR7, excluded terminally differentiated effector memory CD45RA+ cells. Sequenced input: naive CD8+ T cells sorted from blood. The receptors originated from a man between 18 and 29 years old in good health.

V is TRBV7-9 and J is TRBJ2-5, with D unclear. V lost 1 base and J 0 bases, leaving 9 bases between the germline ends. The germline CDR1 and CDR2 sequences are SEHNR and FQNEAQ (reference sequence). The CDR3 has 15 residues. For the CDR3, the DNA is TGTGCCAGCAGCTTAGATGGGTCGTACCAAGAGACCCAGTACTTC. Translating gives CASSLDGSYQETQYF.

The rearrangement uses TRBV11-2 and TRBJ1-2; D gene uncertain. CDR3 size: 13 residues. Trimming took off 1 base at V and 4 bases at J, with 7 bases between the two ends. Germline assignment: CDR1 SGHAT and CDR2 FQNNGV. The CDR3 spells CASSLAVGYGYTF. The DNA of the CDR3 is TGTGCCAGCAGCTTAGCGGTTGGCTATGGCTACACCTTC.